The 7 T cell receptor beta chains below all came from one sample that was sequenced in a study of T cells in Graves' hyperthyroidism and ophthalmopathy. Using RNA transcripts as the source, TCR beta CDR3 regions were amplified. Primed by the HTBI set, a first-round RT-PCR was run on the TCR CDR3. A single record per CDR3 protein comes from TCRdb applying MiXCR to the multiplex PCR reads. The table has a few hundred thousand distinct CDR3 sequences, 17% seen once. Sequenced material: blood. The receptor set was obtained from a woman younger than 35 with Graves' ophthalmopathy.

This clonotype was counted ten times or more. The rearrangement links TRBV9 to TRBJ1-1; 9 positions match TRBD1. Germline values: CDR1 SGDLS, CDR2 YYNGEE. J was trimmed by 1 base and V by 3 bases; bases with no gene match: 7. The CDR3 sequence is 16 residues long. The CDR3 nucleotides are TGTGCCAGCAGCGAGGGACAGGGTCTTGGGAACACTGAAGCTTTCTTT. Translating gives CASSEGQGLGNTEAFF.

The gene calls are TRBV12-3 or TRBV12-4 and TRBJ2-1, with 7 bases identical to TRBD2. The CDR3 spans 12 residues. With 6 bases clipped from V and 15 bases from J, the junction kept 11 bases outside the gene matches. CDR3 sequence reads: CASSPERGRLFF. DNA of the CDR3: TGTGCCAGCAGCCCCGAGCGGGGACGGCTGTTCTTC.

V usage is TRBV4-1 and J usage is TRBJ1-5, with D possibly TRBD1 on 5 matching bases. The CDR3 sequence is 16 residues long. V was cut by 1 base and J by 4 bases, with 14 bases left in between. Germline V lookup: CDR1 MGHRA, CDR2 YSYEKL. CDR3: CASSQVLGQINQPQHF. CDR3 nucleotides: TGCGCCAGCAGCCAAGTATTGGGGCAGATAAATCAGCCCCAGCATTTT.

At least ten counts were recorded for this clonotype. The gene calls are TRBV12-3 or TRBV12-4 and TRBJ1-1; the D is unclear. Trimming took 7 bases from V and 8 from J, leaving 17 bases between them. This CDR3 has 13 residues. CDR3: CASTPRRPAEAFF. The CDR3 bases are TGTGCCAGCACCCCGAGACGGCCAGCCGAAGCTTTCTTT.

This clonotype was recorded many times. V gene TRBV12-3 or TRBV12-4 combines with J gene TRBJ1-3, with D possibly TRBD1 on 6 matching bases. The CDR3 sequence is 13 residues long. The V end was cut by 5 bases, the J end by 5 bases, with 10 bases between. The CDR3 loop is CASSRGARNTIYF. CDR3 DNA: TGTGCCAGCAGTCGGGGGGCAAGAAACACCATATATTTT.

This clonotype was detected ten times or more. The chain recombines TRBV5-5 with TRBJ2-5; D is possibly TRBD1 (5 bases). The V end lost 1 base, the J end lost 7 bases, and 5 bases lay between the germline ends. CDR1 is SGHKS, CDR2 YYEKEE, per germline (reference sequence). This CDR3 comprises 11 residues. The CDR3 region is CASSLRGTQYF. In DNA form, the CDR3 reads TGTGCCAGCAGCTTGAGGGGGACCCAGTACTTC.

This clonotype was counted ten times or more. Written as DNA, the CDR3 is TGTGCCAGCCGAGGGACAGGGACATTCCCCTACGAGCAGTACTTC. Its translation is CASRGTGTFPYEQYF. This chain uses TRBV5-6 with TRBJ2-7; 9 bases are shared with TRBD1. The J segment lost 2 bases and the V segment lost 7 bases, leaving 10 bases of the junction unmatched. Looked up from germline, CDR1 is SGHDT and CDR2 is YYEEEE. There are 15 residues in the CDR3.